This TCR beta chain was sequenced during a study of PD-1 blockade in classical Hodgkin lymphoma. Study in general: The study gave patients nivolumab 3 mg/kg intravenously every 2 weeks.

In regard to this clone: What it binds is unknown.

The CDR3 is 13 amino acids. The V segment lost 6 bases and the J segment 3 bases; nucleotides outside the gene matches: 4. Per germline, CDR1 MNHNS and CDR2 SASEGT. Time point defined: cycle 4 day 1 (C4D1), after more than five weeks of nivolumab. In every patient, relapse followed autologous stem cell transplantation, while exposure to brentuximab vedotin differed. Findings and limits, study-wide: Reports indicated that newly diagnosed patients had lower baseline TCR diversity than healthy donors did.

The assay was immunoSEQ multiplex PCR, and TCRdb's table has in-frame clones only and misses some. The repertoire holds approximately 96,000 clones, with roughly 91% as singletons. The origin of this receptor is a human donor with classical Hodgkin lymphoma. The sequenced sample was peripheral blood mononuclear cells (PBMCs), obtained before the fourth cycle of nivolumab. V gene TRBV6-1 combines with J gene TRBJ1-1; 7 nucleotides match TRBD1. CDR3 nucleotide sequence: TGTGCCAGCAGGCACAGGGGATACACTGAAGCTTTCTTT. Amino acids: CASRHRGYTEAFF.